Listed below are T cell receptor beta chains from one sample, sequenced in a study of blood T cell repertoires in COVID-19. The repertoire was sequenced with immunoSEQ multiplex PCR; TCRdb's copy has only in-frame clones and lacks some. The table has hundreds of thousands of clones, about 80% seen once. The sequenced sample consisted of peripheral blood. All receptors derive from a woman between 45 and 65 years old who had recovered from COVID-19. Both conserved end residues are part of each CDR3. D genes are given only for firm matches. The size of a clone is reported for some rows only, either as once, few or many, or as a class for expanded clones.

j_call d_call clone_size v_call cdr3_nt cdr3_aa
TRBJ1-1 TRBD1 many TRBV28 TGTGCCAGCAGGGAACTGGGGACAGGAGAAGCTTTCTTT CASRELGTGEAFF
TRBJ1-2 - - TRBV4-2 TGTGCCAGCAGCCAAGATAGAGTCGGGGGGCTGGACTATGGCTACACCTTC CASSQDRVGGLDYGYTF
TRBJ1-2 - - TRBV7-2 TGTGCCAGCAGCCCGGACGGGGACTATGGCTACACCTTC CASSPDGDYGYTF
TRBJ1-6 TRBD1 - TRBV18 TGTGCCAGCTCACCAACGGGACAGGGGGCAAATAATTCACCCCTCCACTTT CASSPTGQGANNSPLHF
TRBJ2-3 - few TRBV3-1/TRBV3-2 TGTGCCAGCAGCCAAAGCTTTGATACGCAGTATTTT CASSQSFDTQYF
TRBJ2-1 - once TRBV4-2 TGTGCCAGCAGCCAAGAGTGGAGGCGACGGTACAATGAGCAGTTCTTC CASSQEWRRRYNEQFF
TRBJ1-2 TRBD1 - TRBV5-4 TGTGCCAGCAGCTACGGGACAGAAAACTATGGCTACACCTTC CASSYGTENYGYTF
TRBJ2-6 - - TRBV19 TGTGCCAGTAGTACAGGGGCTGGGGCCAACGTCCTGACTTTC CASSTGAGANVLTF
TRBJ2-7 TRBD1 once TRBV27 TGTGCCAGCAGCCGGGACAGGGGCTCCTACGAGCAGTACTTC CASSRDRGSYEQYF
TRBJ2-7 TRBD1 many TRBV6-2/TRBV6-3 TGTGCCAGCAGTCAACCGGGACAGTTCTTCGAGCAGTACTTC CASSQPGQFFEQYF
TRBJ1-1 - once TRBV6-5 TGTGCCAGCAGACGTACAGGGAGTTCTGAAGCTTTCTTT CASRRTGSSEAFF
TRBJ2-7 TRBD1 - TRBV2 TGTGCCATGGGCGGACAGGGTGGTACCTACGAGCAGTACTTC CAMGGQGGTYEQYF
TRBJ1-2 TRBD1 - TRBV27 TGTGCCAGCAGTCCAAAGACAGGGTCCTATGGCTACACCTTC CASSPKTGSYGYTF
TRBJ1-6 - - TRBV30 TGTGCCTGGAGTCGGCCGGGGGAAGGTGGTTCACCCCTCCACTTT CAWSRPGEGGSPLHF
TRBJ1-4 - - TRBV6-5 TGTGCCAGCAGTTACTCTCAGGGGTGGGCTAATGAAAAACTGTTTTTT CASSYSQGWANEKLFF
TRBJ2-7 TRBD1 - TRBV5-5 TGTGCCAGCAGCCCGGGACAGGGGAGCTCCTACGAGCAGTACTTC CASSPGQGSSYEQYF
TRBJ1-3 TRBD1 many TRBV6-1 TGTGCCAGCAGTGAATGGGAGACGGGACAGGGGGGAAACACCATATATTTT CASSEWETGQGGNTIYF
TRBJ1-5 TRBD1 - TRBV27 TGTGCCAGTTCCGGGACAGGGGACAATCAGCCCCAGCATTTT CASSGTGDNQPQHF
TRBJ1-3 - - TRBV5-1 TGCGCCAGCAGCGCCTCAACAGAATCTGGAAACACCATATATTTT CASSASTESGNTIYF
TRBJ2-7 TRBD1 - TRBV6-5 TGTGCCAGCAGGGCCTCGACAGGGGACAACGAGCAGTACTTC CASRASTGDNEQYF
TRBJ2-7 - - TRBV7-9 TGTGCCAGCAGCCGCTTACAAGGCGGGGAATCCTACGAGCAGTACTTC CASSRLQGGESYEQYF
TRBJ2-3 TRBD2 - TRBV9 TGTGCCAGCAGCGTAGGGCCTAGCGGATCCAGCACAGATACGCAGTATTTT CASSVGPSGSSTDTQYF
TRBJ2-4 TRBD2 - TRBV5-1 TGCGCCAGCAGCTTCAGACTAGCGGGGAGTGGTAGAAACATTCAGTACTTC CASSFRLAGSGRNIQYF
TRBJ1-2 - - TRBV10-3 TGTGCCATCAGTGAGTCGTTGAGGGCAAATGATGGCTACACCTTC CAISESLRANDGYTF
TRBJ1-2 TRBD1 - TRBV2 TGTGCCAGCAGTACCGACAGGGGGCTTCACGGCTACACCTTC CASSTDRGLHGYTF
TRBJ2-7 - - TRBV30 TGTGCCTGGAGTTTAACAGTCCCCTACGAGCAGTACTTC CAWSLTVPYEQYF
TRBJ2-5 - few TRBV1 TGCACCAGCGCAGGGGGACGCGATCAAGAGACCCAGTACTTC CTSAGGRDQETQYF
TRBJ1-1 - once TRBV19 TGTGCCAGTACGGTCCGGGCGGGCACTGAAGCTTTCTTT CASTVRAGTEAFF
TRBJ1-3 - once TRBV7-2 TGTGCCAGCAGCCAGAATATGGGGGGGTCTGGAAACACCATATATTTT CASSQNMGGSGNTIYF
TRBJ2-3 TRBD2 - TRBV27 TGTGCCAGCAGTGGACTAGCGGGAGGTACAGATACGCAGTATTTT CASSGLAGGTDTQYF
TRBJ2-1 TRBD2 - TRBV3-1/TRBV3-2 TGTGCCAGCAGCCACCGGGGGGAGAGCGGTGAGCAGTTCTTC CASSHRGESGEQFF
TRBJ2-7 - - TRBV19 TGTGCCAGTAGTATAACTCCTTCCCAAACAGGGATCACCTACGAGCAGTACTTC CASSITPSQTGITYEQYF
TRBJ1-1 TRBD1 - TRBV6-2/TRBV6-3 TGTGCCAGCAGTTACCGGGACAGGGGGCGAGGTGAAGCTTTCTTT CASSYRDRGRGEAFF
TRBJ2-3 TRBD2 medium-sized TRBV7-9 TGTGCCAGCAGCTTAGGTGCGAGCGGGGGGGCAATTGGGACAGATACGCAGTATTTT CASSLGASGGAIGTDTQYF
TRBJ2-4 - few TRBV7-2 TGTGCCAGCAGCTTATCTGGGACTGAAGCCAAAAACATTCAGTACTTC CASSLSGTEAKNIQYF
TRBJ1-2 - - TRBV28 TGTGCCAGCACTCGAAAAGGCCGGGGAGCGAATTCTGGCTACACCTTC CASTRKGRGANSGYTF
TRBJ2-7 TRBD1 few TRBV7-9 TGTGCCAGCAGCTTAGGACAGGGGGTCAGGAACGAGCAGTACTTC CASSLGQGVRNEQYF
TRBJ1-2 - - TRBV7-2 TGTGCCAGCAGCTTAGGCAGGGCGAACTATGGCTACACCTTC CASSLGRANYGYTF
TRBJ1-1 TRBD1 - TRBV7-9 TGTGCCAGCAGCGCGGGACAGGGGATAGCTTTCTTT CASSAGQGIAFF
TRBJ2-5 - - TRBV7-3 TGTGCCAGCAGCCCCGCGTTCGGGGAGACCCAGTACTTC CASSPAFGETQYF
TRBJ1-2 TRBD1 - TRBV5-8 TGTGCCAGCAGCCTGGGACAGCGCACGGGTGGCTACACCTTC CASSLGQRTGGYTF
TRBJ2-7 TRBD1 - TRBV28 TGTGCCAGCAGTCGACAGGGGGAGACTTACGAGCAGTACTTC CASSRQGETYEQYF
TRBJ1-6 - - TRBV3-1/TRBV3-2 TGTGCCAGCAGCCCCTATTCTGTAGGGGATCGTAATTCACCCCTCCACTTT CASSPYSVGDRNSPLHF
TRBJ1-1 - - TRBV3-1/TRBV3-2 TGTGCCAGCAGCCAAGATCTGGGGACACAGAACACTGAAGCTTTCTTT CASSQDLGTQNTEAFF
TRBJ2-3 TRBD2 - TRBV7-2 TGTGCCAGCAGCTTAGTGATGGGGAGCGGGGGGGCGACAGATACGCAGTATTTT CASSLVMGSGGATDTQYF
TRBJ1-1 - few TRBV5-5 TGTGCCAGCAGCTTGACAGGGAAGGCTGAAGCTTTCTTT CASSLTGKAEAFF
TRBJ2-2 - - TRBV6-1 TGTGCCAGCAGTGACGGGGTCACCGGGGAGCTGTTTTTT CASSDGVTGELFF
TRBJ1-1 - - TRBV19 TGTGCCAGTAGTATAACAGGGATAGGCACTGAAGCTTTCTTT CASSITGIGTEAFF
TRBJ2-5 TRBD1 - TRBV2 TGTGCCAGCAGAGGGACAGCCCTTGGGGGAGAGACCCAGTACTTC CASRGTALGGETQYF
TRBJ2-7 - - TRBV6-5 TGTGCCACCCGCGTCGGGGGTGGTTTTCTCGAGCAGTACTTC CATRVGGGFLEQYF
TRBJ1-1 - - TRBV2 TGTGCCAGCAGTTCAGGGGACAACACTGAAGCTTTCTTT CASSSGDNTEAFF
TRBJ1-2 TRBD1 - TRBV19 TGTGCCAGTAGTCCCAGACAGGGGTTGGACTATGGCTACACCTTC CASSPRQGLDYGYTF